This entry describes one T cell receptor beta chain. Its antigen is currently unknown. The protocol was immunoSEQ multiplex PCR, while the TCRdb copy is restricted to in-frame clones and leaves out a portion. This sample yields 17,000 or so clones, of which more than 65% are seen a single time; 35% to 45% belongs to the top ten. The sample is drawn from a study of ipilimumab plus nivolumab after autologous stem cell transplantation. Study information: The DLBCL cohort had primary refractory and relapsed disease, with 18-month progression-free survival of approximately 87% and 28%. General observations from the study: TCR repertoire, Treg phenotype and gut microbiota reportedly support more study of this approach.

The CDR3 covers 15 residues. With V trimmed by 3 bases and J by 6 bases, 3 bases remained unmatched. Germline loops: CDR1 SGDLS, CDR2 YYNGEE. Patients received nivolumab 3 mg/kg at weeks 1, 4, 7, 10, then fortnightly to week 26. The chain combines TRBV9 with TRBJ2-1; 13 bases map to TRBD2. The source was PBMCs, collected in a trial of ipilimumab plus nivolumab as post-transplant consolidation. This TCR derives from a male donor with diffuse large B-cell lymphoma. CDR3 residues: CASSAGLAGTNEQFF. The CDR3 DNA reads as TGTGCCAGCAGCGCGGGACTAGCGGGGACCAATGAGCAGTTCTTC.